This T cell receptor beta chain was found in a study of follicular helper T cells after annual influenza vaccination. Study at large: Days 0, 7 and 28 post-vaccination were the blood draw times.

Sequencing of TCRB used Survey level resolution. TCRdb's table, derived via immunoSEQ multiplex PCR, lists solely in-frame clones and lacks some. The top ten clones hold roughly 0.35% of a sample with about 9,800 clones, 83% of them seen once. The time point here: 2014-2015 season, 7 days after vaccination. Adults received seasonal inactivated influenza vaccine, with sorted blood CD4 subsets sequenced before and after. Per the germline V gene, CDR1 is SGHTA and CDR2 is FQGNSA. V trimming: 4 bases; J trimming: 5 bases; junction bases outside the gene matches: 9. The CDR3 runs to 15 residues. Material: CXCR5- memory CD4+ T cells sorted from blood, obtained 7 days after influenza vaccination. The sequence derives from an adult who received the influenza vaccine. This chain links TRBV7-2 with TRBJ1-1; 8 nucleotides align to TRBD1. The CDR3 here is CASSSEDRGVTEAFF. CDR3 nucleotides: TGTGCCAGCAGCTCAGAAGACAGGGGAGTAACTGAAGCTTTCTTT. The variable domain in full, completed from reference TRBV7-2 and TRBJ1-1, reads GAGVSQSPSNKVTEKGKDVELRCDPISGHTALYWYRQSLGQGLEFLIYFQGNSAPDKSGLPSDRFSAERTGGSVSTLTIQRTQQEDSAVYLCASSSEDRGVTEAFFGQGTRLTVV.